Listed below are T cell receptor beta chains from one sample, sequenced in a study of shared clonotypes between healthy human individuals. Only in-frame clones appear in the TCRdb table, and some are missing; sequencing was by immunoSEQ multiplex PCR. The profile shows around 1.9 million clones, approximately 94% of them singletons. The specimen was naive CD8+ T cells from PBMCs. The origin of the receptors is a man aged 18 to 30 in good health. Some clones in this sample may be carry-over from other donors' samples. Each CDR3 is given with its conserved first and last residue.

CDR3: CASSERRSQETQYF
V: TRBV25-1
J: TRBJ2-5

CDR3: CASSVRTGALSNTGELFF
V: TRBV9
J: TRBJ2-2

CDR3: CASTLFGQENEKLFF
V: TRBV28
J: TRBJ1-4

CDR3: CASPKGEVQPQHF
V: TRBV7-9
J: TRBJ1-5

CDR3: CASRIGTGEEKLFF
V: TRBV7-9
J: TRBJ1-4

CDR3: CASSPHVRGQETQYF
V: TRBV11-2
J: TRBJ2-5

CDR3: CASSFPLRTAEGYTF
V: TRBV28
J: TRBJ1-2

CDR3: CASRWGYEQYF
V: TRBV27
J: TRBJ2-7

CDR3: CASSHSHPGSNQPQHF
V: TRBV4-1
J: TRBJ1-5

CDR3: CASSSAWTGANTGELFF
V: TRBV7-6
J: TRBJ2-2

CDR3: CASSPRDSNYGYTF
V: TRBV4-1
J: TRBJ1-2

CDR3: CAGIFGPSSGNTIYF
V: TRBV30
J: TRBJ1-3

CDR3: CASSLSGGGDGYTF
V: TRBV19
J: TRBJ1-2

CDR3: CASSLTGLGTEAFF
V: TRBV5-1
J: TRBJ1-1

CDR3: CASSEAEGPLSYEQYF
V: TRBV2
J: TRBJ2-7

CDR3: CASSEDSNSPLHF
V: TRBV25-1
J: TRBJ1-6

CDR3: CASSIGPDRGNTEAFF
V: TRBV19
J: TRBJ1-1

CDR3: CASSLAAREIGYTF
V: TRBV5-5
J: TRBJ1-2

CDR3: CASSYGSYEQYF
V: TRBV5-5
J: TRBJ2-7

CDR3: CASSLGGYNEQFF
V: TRBV28
J: TRBJ2-1

CDR3: CASSLGGVSEAFF
V: TRBV7-3
J: TRBJ1-1

CDR3: CASSPGLAGVYNEQFF
V: TRBV11-2
J: TRBJ2-1

CDR3: CASSGGRGVTRSGNTIYF
V: TRBV7-8
J: TRBJ1-3

CDR3: CASSASGADYGYTF
V: TRBV9
J: TRBJ1-2

CDR3: CASSLGPGANEQFF
V: TRBV7-9
J: TRBJ2-1

CDR3: CASSSSSTEAFF
V: TRBV19
J: TRBJ1-1

CDR3: CASSLAGQGRPEAFF
V: TRBV5-6
J: TRBJ1-1

CDR3: CASRSRLGNTIYF
V: TRBV7-8
J: TRBJ1-3

CDR3: CASSTTTGPNEKLFF
V: TRBV6-1
J: TRBJ1-4

CDR3: CAIRPGLAGGPGSTDTQYF
V: TRBV10-3
J: TRBJ2-3

CDR3: CASSATSYEAFF
V: TRBV9
J: TRBJ1-1

CDR3: CASSAYLGGGREAGELFF
V: TRBV6-1
J: TRBJ2-2

CDR3: CASSFGVSYEQYF
V: TRBV11-3
J: TRBJ2-7

CDR3: CASSVRLAGEGGDEQFF
V: TRBV9
J: TRBJ2-1

CDR3: CASSYGVSSGNTIYF
V: TRBV6-6
J: TRBJ1-3

CDR3: CASGTGTSGTDTQYF
V: TRBV12-5
J: TRBJ2-3

CDR3: CASSDRDRGQGRTEYNEQFF
V: TRBV18
J: TRBJ2-1

CDR3: CASKPRSWGRNQPQHF
V: TRBV19
J: TRBJ1-5

CDR3: CASSWVTWGPQYF
V: TRBV6-5
J: TRBJ2-3

CDR3: CATTGRDGNYEQYF
V: TRBV15
J: TRBJ2-7

CDR3: CASSEYSGGSTDTQYF
V: TRBV25-1
J: TRBJ2-3

CDR3: CASSIGLAGGPYNEQFF
V: TRBV19
J: TRBJ2-1

CDR3: CASSTEVSPGYEQYF
V: TRBV7-9
J: TRBJ2-7

CDR3: CAWSNLGEEGETQYF
V: TRBV30
J: TRBJ2-5

CDR3: CASSYSLSATYEQYF
V: TRBV6-6
J: TRBJ2-7

CDR3: CASSMRDRGHEQYF
V: TRBV19
J: TRBJ2-7

CDR3: CATSHPSVQETQYF
V: TRBV15
J: TRBJ2-5

CDR3: CASSVGTSGRYEQYF
V: TRBV9
J: TRBJ2-7

CDR3: CASSQDAGSEQFF
V: TRBV4-2
J: TRBJ2-1

CDR3: CASSLGGGTGGEQYF
V: TRBV13
J: TRBJ2-7

CDR3: CASSGRTGGETQYF
V: TRBV11-2
J: TRBJ2-5

CDR3: CASSLGVYSNQPQHF
V: TRBV19
J: TRBJ1-5

CDR3: CASSPLGQGPRDEKLFF
V: TRBV13
J: TRBJ1-4

CDR3: CASSIGRRSGNTIYF
V: TRBV19
J: TRBJ1-3

CDR3: CASSSSGQERDTEAFF
V: TRBV7-9
J: TRBJ1-1